Presented here are 29 T cell receptor beta chains from one specimen sequenced in a study of cytomegalovirus exposure and HLA in healthy donors (dated by TCRdb to about 2017). Library generation was performed with the immunoSEQ multiplex PCR assay. For the multiplex PCR, a mixture combining 60 forward primers for TCR Vbeta segments and 13 reverse primers for TCR Jbeta segments was used. TCRdb's version of the immuneACCESS table is confined to in-frame rearrangements and falls short of the full clone set. An unresolved V gene accounts for under half of the shortfall where checked; the remainder is of unknown origin. For this sample, the table gives roughly 45,000 clones. The top ten hold 1.8% of the sample. The sample taken for sequencing was PBMCs. Every receptor here comes from a woman in her 30s in good health and CMV-seronegative.

The chain couples TRBV30 to TRBJ2-5; TRBD2 aligns across 10 bases. V gave up 4 bases and J gave up 1 base; unmatched junction bases: 6. From germline, CDR1 is GTSNPN and CDR2 SVGIG (reference sequence). The CDR3 length is 15 residues. The CDR3 DNA sequence: TGTGCCTGGACCACGACTAGCGGGCCCCAAGAGACCCAGTACTTC. It translates to CAWTTTSGPQETQYF.

This chain joins TRBV19 and TRBJ1-1; D is unresolved. V was shortened by 4 bases and J by 1 base, with 7 bases between the two germline ends. Germline V gives CDR1 LNHDA, CDR2 SQIVND (reference sequence). The CDR3 spans 13 residues. CDR3 nucleotide sequence: TGTGCCAGTAGTAACACATGGAACACTGAAGCTTTCTTT. This gives the protein CASSNTWNTEAFF.

Note on this clone: The junction departs from the called germline gene at one end, perhaps through a read error. The CDR3 sequence is CASSILAPRDIGRRRRVDF. In DNA, the CDR3 is TGTGCCAGTAGTATACTGGCCCCCCGGGACATCGGACGGAGGCGGCGAGTGGACTTC. The chain joins TRBV19 to TRBJ2-7, with D maybe TRBD1 (6 bases). In germline, CDR1 is LNHDA, CDR2 SQIVND (reference sequence). This CDR3 region has 19 residues. The whole variable domain, filled in from reference TRBV19 and TRBJ2-7, reads DGGITQSPKYLFRKEGQNVTLSCEQNLNHDAMYWYRQDPGQGLRLIYYSQIVNDFQKGDIAEGYSVSREKKESFPLTVTSAQKNPTAFYLCASSILAPRDIGRRRRVDFGPGTRLTVT.

The rearrangement joins TRBV18 to TRBJ2-7, with D uncertain. V lost 6 bases, J lost 4 bases, and 16 bases lay in between. CDR1 is KGHSH and CDR2 is LQKENI in the germline V gene. The CDR3 contains 14 residues. The CDR3 DNA sequence: TGTGCCAGCTCGACACCGTCTTTTCCGTACGAGCAGTACTTC. This translates into CASSTPSFPYEQYF.

This rearrangement joins TRBV29-1 to TRBJ1-1, with a tentative D call TRBD1 (5 bases). The CDR3 contains 14 residues. The V gene's germline CDR1 is SQVTM and CDR2 ANQGSEA. V was cut by 4 bases and J by 3 bases, with 15 bases left in between. The CDR3 spells CSVAYFTGDTEAFF. Written as DNA, the CDR3 is TGCAGCGTTGCATATTTTACGGGGGACACTGAAGCTTTCTTT.

The V and J genes are TRBV4-3 and TRBJ1-2; 8 bases map to TRBD1. V lost 4 bases, J lost 8 bases, and 9 bases stayed unmatched. In germline, CDR1 is LGHNA, CDR2 YSLEER. The CDR3 runs to 14 residues. The CDR3 spells CASSRQGRGGGYTF. Written as DNA, the CDR3 is TGCGCCAGCAGCCGACAGGGGCGAGGGGGCGGCTACACCTTC.

The chain has TRBV4-1 and TRBJ1-2, with TRBD1 matching 7 bases. The V gene end was trimmed by 2 bases and the J gene end by 5 bases; junction bases not matched to a gene: 8. Germline-derived CDR1 and CDR2 are MGHRA and YSYEKL. This CDR3 comprises 15 residues. The CDR3 protein is CASSQRQGERYGYTF. As DNA, the CDR3 is TGCGCCAGCAGCCAAAGACAGGGAGAGAGGTATGGCTACACCTTC.

This rearrangement joins TRBV30 to TRBJ2-2; 7 positions match TRBD2. This CDR3 has 15 residues. Germline values: CDR1 GTSNPN, CDR2 SVGIG (reference sequence). V lost 3 bases and J lost 5; bases outside the gene matches: 9. The CDR3 here is CAWSVTSTATGELFF. The CDR3 DNA sequence: TGTGCCTGGAGCGTGACTAGCACGGCGACCGGGGAGCTGTTTTTT.

This chain connects TRBV4-2 to TRBJ1-4, with unresolved D. V was trimmed by 1 base and J by 4 bases, leaving 13 bases between them. This CDR3 comprises 16 residues. Per the germline V gene, CDR1 is LGHNA and CDR2 is YNFKEQ. The CDR3 loop is CASSQAPQSFNEKLFF. CDR3 coding DNA: TGTGCCAGCAGCCAAGCACCACAGTCCTTTAATGAAAAACTGTTTTTT.

Regarding this clone: One end of the junction does not line up with germline, which may come from a read error. This chain joins TRBV7-7 and TRBJ1-1; D perhaps matches TRBD1 (5 bases). Germline CDR1 SSHAT, CDR2 FNYEAQ (reference sequence). CDR3 length: 13 residues. CDR3 loop: CASSQDRNTEAFF. The DNA of the CDR3 is TGTGCTAGCAGCCAAGACAGGAACACTGAAGCTTTCTTT.

The chain couples TRBV5-1 to TRBJ2-7, with D tentatively TRBD1 (6 bases). With 1 base removed from V and 2 bases from J, the gap between germline ends came to 16 bases. The CDR3 is 16 residues long. Looked up from germline, CDR1 is SGHRS and CDR2 is YFSETQ. The CDR3: CASSLRGSQRTYEQYF. In nucleotides, the CDR3 is TGCGCCAGCAGCTTGAGGGGGAGCCAGCGGACCTACGAGCAGTACTTC.

The rearrangement links TRBV11-3 to TRBJ1-1, with unresolved D. V lost 1 base and J lost 2, with 5 bases in between. The CDR3 runs to 13 residues. The germline gives CDR1 SGHNT, CDR2 YENEEA. The CDR3 spells CASSLGRNTEAFF. DNA of the CDR3: TGTGCCAGCAGCTTAGGGAGAAACACTGAAGCTTTCTTT.

J is TRBJ2-3 and V is TRBV4-1; D call uncertain. CDR3 length equals 13 residues. The germline gives CDR1 MGHRA, CDR2 YSYEKL. V gave up 0 bases and J gave up 14 bases, with 15 bases separating them. The CDR3: CASSQDEARSVYF. CDR3 DNA: TGCGCCAGCAGCCAAGATGAGGCTCGCAGCGTGTATTTT.

The V and J genes are TRBV5-1 and TRBJ2-3; TRBD2 agrees at 14 bases. This CDR3 contains 23 residues. V gave up 2 bases and J gave up 2 bases; unmatched junction bases: 22. Germline CDR1 and CDR2: SGHRS and YFSETQ. The CDR3 nucleotides are TGCGCCAGCAGCTTAACCCAAATCTCCGGGACTAGCGGGAGAAGATTTATCACAGATACGCAGTATTTT. Translated: CASSLTQISGTSGRRFITDTQYF.

V is TRBV5-4 and J is TRBJ1-2; TRBD1 is a possible D gene (6 bases). CDR1 and CDR2 from the germline V gene are SGHNT and YYREEE (reference sequence). CDR3 length: 16 amino acids. Deletions cut 2 bases from V and 7 bases from J, with 21 bases between. The CDR3 nucleotides read TGTGCCAGCAGCTTCCCCATGAGCAGGGGCCTAGGTGGCTACACCTTC. This gives the protein CASSFPMSRGLGGYTF.

The rearrangement links TRBV4-1 to TRBJ2-7, with 7 bases aligning to TRBD2. Germline-derived CDR1 and CDR2 are MGHRA and YSYEKL. V lost 6 bases and J lost 2; bases outside the gene matches: 13. CDR3 length: 16 amino acids. The CDR3 loop reads CASRPKKLALAYEQYF. Written as DNA, the CDR3 is TGCGCCAGCAGACCAAAGAAACTAGCGTTGGCCTACGAGCAGTACTTC.

The chain is built from TRBV6-5 and TRBJ1-2, with 7 bases matching TRBD1. Germline V lookup: CDR1 MNHEY, CDR2 SVGAGI. Trimming cost V 6 bases and J 7 bases; bases outside gene matches: 14. CDR3 length: 15 residues. As DNA, the CDR3 is TGTGCCAGCAGCCCTGACTGGGACAGCGCTTCTGGCTACACCTTC. This codes for CASSPDWDSASGYTF.

This sequence joins TRBV7-2 and TRBJ1-5, with 9 bases identical to TRBD1. The CDR3 runs 15 residues. Germline CDR1 SGHTA, CDR2 FQGNSA. V was pared by 3 bases and J by 4 bases, with 4 bases of the junction left unmatched. Here the CDR3 reads CASSFKTGGNQPQHF. The CDR3 coding sequence is TGTGCCAGCAGCTTTAAGACAGGGGGGAATCAGCCCCAGCATTTT.

The J gene is TRBJ1-1, the V gene TRBV7-2, with unresolved D. The V end was cut by 5 bases, the J end by 1 base, with 11 bases between. This CDR3 has 14 residues. Germline CDR1 and CDR2: SGHTA and FQGNSA. The CDR3 spells CASSVNPGNTEAFF. For the CDR3, the DNA is TGTGCCAGCAGCGTGAACCCCGGGAACACTGAAGCTTTCTTT.

The chain has TRBV2 and TRBJ1-2; D unresolved. The V gene's germline CDR1 is SNHLY and CDR2 FYNNEI. The CDR3 covers 13 residues. Trimming stripped 1 base from V and 0 bases from J, with 3 bases between. The CDR3 sequence is CASSEGPNYGYTF. In DNA form, the CDR3 reads TGTGCCAGCAGTGAAGGGCCTAACTATGGCTACACCTTC.

The chain combines TRBV30 with TRBJ2-7, with TRBD1 matching over 8 bases. Germline V gene data show CDR1 as GTSNPN and CDR2 as SVGIG (reference sequence). The V gene end was trimmed by 2 bases and the J gene end by 9 bases; junction bases not matched to a gene: 12. The CDR3 has 14 residues. The CDR3 loop is CAWSHDRGGLGQYF. The CDR3 coding sequence is TGTGCCTGGAGTCATGACAGGGGCGGACTCGGGCAGTACTTC.

This sequence joins TRBV9 and TRBJ1-4; 9 nucleotides align to TRBD1. Germline CDR1 and CDR2: SGDLS and YYNGEE. V shed 4 bases and J 10 bases; nucleotides not matched to a gene: 8. CDR3 length equals 14 residues. CDR3 sequence reads: CASSNTGGEGKLFF. As DNA, the CDR3 is TGTGCCAGCAGCAATACAGGGGGCGAGGGAAAACTGTTTTTT.

The V gene is TRBV7-2, the J gene TRBJ2-7; D gene unclear. The CDR3 totals 14 residues. V dropped 1 base and J dropped 3 bases, with 10 bases sitting between them. Germline CDR1 is SGHTA and CDR2 is FQGNSA. This chain's CDR3 is CASSLVRQVYEQYF. The CDR3 region has the DNA TGTGCCAGCAGCTTAGTACGGCAGGTCTACGAGCAGTACTTC.

The rearrangement links TRBV27 to TRBJ2-1; TRBD2 agrees at 9 bases. V was clipped by 10 bases and J by 6 bases; unmatched bases: 13. The CDR3 runs to 15 residues. Germline CDR1 is MNHEY and CDR2 is SMNVEV (reference sequence). CDR3 sequence: CATVGVSSGTNEQFF. DNA for the CDR3: TGTGCCACTGTGGGAGTATCTAGCGGGACCAATGAGCAGTTCTTC.

The rearrangement joins TRBV7-8 to TRBJ2-7, with 9 bases fitting TRBD1. The CDR3 has 15 residues. J lost 4 bases, V lost 1 base, and 5 bases had no gene match. Germline V lookup: CDR1 SGHVS, CDR2 FQNEAQ. This chain's CDR3 is CASSLVTGTGYEQYF. The CDR3 DNA is TGTGCCAGCAGCTTAGTTACCGGGACAGGGTACGAGCAGTACTTC.

The chain couples TRBV7-9 to TRBJ2-7; tentative D call: TRBD2 (5 bases). Deletions cut 1 base from V and 7 bases from J, with 11 bases between. The CDR3 has 13 residues. Germline CDR1 and CDR2: SEHNR and FQNEAQ (reference sequence). The CDR3 DNA sequence: TGTGCCAGCAGCTTAGAGGAGGTGACAGAGCAGTACTTC. Translation: CASSLEEVTEQYF.

This chain links TRBV6-1 with TRBJ2-7, with D perhaps matching TRBD1 (5 bases). The CDR3 runs to 15 residues. Germline V gene sequence: CDR1 MNHNS, CDR2 SASEGT. V was pared by 6 bases and J by 2 bases, with 17 bases between. As DNA, the CDR3 is TGTGCCAGCAGCTACGACAGTTTAGGAGCCTACGAGCAGTACTTC. It codes for CASSYDSLGAYEQYF.

This chain links TRBV18 with TRBJ1-1, with D perhaps TRBD1 (5 bases). This CDR3 comprises 20 residues. Trimming cost V 4 bases and J 4 bases, with 31 bases left between them. Germline V gene sequence: CDR1 KGHSH, CDR2 LQKENI. CDR3: CASSLLSGRRIAPLGTEAFF. In DNA, the CDR3 is TGTGCCAGCTCACTCCTCTCAGGGCGGAGAATTGCCCCTTTAGGCACTGAAGCTTTCTTT.

CDR3 residues: CASSVGWRDEQYF. The CDR3 region has the DNA TGTGCCAGCAGTGTTGGTTGGAGGGACGAGCAGTACTTC. The V call is TRBV2, the J call TRBJ2-7, with D possibly matching TRBD2 (6 bases). Germline assignment: CDR1 SNHLY and CDR2 FYNNEI. The CDR3 is 13 residues long. Trimming removed 4 bases at V and 5 bases at J, with 12 bases between.